This is a list of T cell receptor beta chains from one sample in a study of T cells in narcolepsy. This table comes from immunoSEQ multiplex PCR, and its TCRdb copy is limited to in-frame clones, with some not included. The sample has tens of thousands of clones, approximately 85% seen once. The sequencing input was CD45RA- memory CD4+ T cells from PBMCs. Receptor source: a human donor with narcolepsy. CDR3s include the opening cysteine and the closing phenylalanine or tryptophan. A D gene is named only where the DNA matches it firmly. A clone size is listed for some rows: how often the clone was seen (once, few, many), or a class if it is expanded.

>NA|TRBJ1-3|TRBV29-1|NA
TGCAGCGCAGGGTACTCTGGAAACACCATATATTTT
CSAGYSGNTIYF
>NA|TRBJ2-5|TRBV9|NA
TGTGCCAGCAGCGTAGGTGCCGATTCCGGGGCCCAAGAGACCCAGTACTTC
CASSVGADSGAQETQYF
>NA|TRBJ1-1|TRBV13|NA
TGTGCCAGCAGCCAGGGGACTACGCTAGGGAAGGACACTGAAGCTTTCTTT
CASSQGTTLGKDTEAFF
>NA|TRBJ2-7|TRBV18|TRBD1
TGTGCCAGCTCACCAGGGGACAGGGGGGTCTTTCGGGAGCAGTACTTC
CASSPGDRGVFREQYF
>NA|TRBJ1-1|TRBV7-9|NA
TGTGCCAGCAGCTTAGGGGGAGCGAACACTGAAGCTTTCTTT
CASSLGGANTEAFF
>NA|TRBJ1-5|TRBV19|NA
TGTGCCAGTAGTCTCCTGGGGGCGCCTCAGCCCCAGCATTTT
CASSLLGAPQPQHF
>NA|TRBJ1-5|TRBV4-3|NA
TGCGCCAGCAGCCAAGCCAATAGCAATCAGCCCCAGCATTTT
CASSQANSNQPQHF
>NA|TRBJ2-7|TRBV18|TRBD2
TGTGCCAGCTCACCACCACGGAGGACGGGAGGGCCGTGGATTTTGGGGGAGCAGTACTTC
CASSPPRRTGGPWILGEQYF
>NA|TRBJ2-6|TRBV19|NA
TGTGCCAGTAGTATCTCTGGGGCCAACGTCCTGACTTTC
CASSISGANVLTF
>once|TRBJ2-2|TRBV5-4|TRBD2
TGTGCCAGCAGCTTGGGCCCTGTCGGGAGGAGGACCGGGGAGCTGTTTTTT
CASSLGPVGRRTGELFF
>few|TRBJ1-5|TRBV6-1|TRBD1
TGTGCCAGCAGTGAAAGGGGGCCGGGACAGGGGAATCAGCCCCAGCATTTT
CASSERGPGQGNQPQHF
>NA|TRBJ2-3|TRBV5-4|NA
TGTGCCAGCAGCCCGGCATTTGCTTTCGGGAAAGGGGATACGCAGTATTTT
CASSPAFAFGKGDTQYF
>NA|TRBJ2-5|TRBV9|TRBD2
TGTGCCAGCAGCGTGACTAGCGAGCAAGGAGAGCAGTACTTC
CASSVTSEQGEQYF
>NA|TRBJ1-1|TRBV12-5|NA
TGTGCTAGTGGTTTGGGGATGGGGTCACCCGAAGCTTTCTTT
CASGLGMGSPEAFF
>NA|TRBJ2-3|TRBV7-7|TRBD2
TGTGCCAGCAGCATAGCGGGAGCAGATACGCAGTATTTT
CASSIAGADTQYF
>NA|TRBJ1-4|TRBV6-1|NA
TGTGCCAGCGGGACGATCGCAGAAAAACTGTTTTTT
CASGTIAEKLFF
>NA|TRBJ2-7|TRBV6-5|TRBD1
TGTGCCAGCAGTCCGATCAGGGGGCGGTCTAGCGAGCAGTACTTC
CASSPIRGRSSEQYF
>NA|TRBJ2-5|TRBV11-3|TRBD2
TGTGCCAGCAGCTTAGGTAGCGGGACTTATGAGACCCAGTACTTC
CASSLGSGTYETQYF
>NA|TRBJ1-5|TRBV11-3|NA
TGTGCCAGCAGCTTAGAAGGGGCTGACATCCATAGCAATCAGCCCCAGCATTTT
CASSLEGADIHSNQPQHF
>NA|TRBJ1-2|TRBV28|NA
TGTGCCAGCTCCGACAACTATGGCTACACCTTC
CASSDNYGYTF
>once|TRBJ2-1|TRBV5-6|NA
TGTGCCAGCAGCTTGGCAGGTGGGAGCCCGTTCTTC
CASSLAGGSPFF
>NA|TRBJ2-5|TRBV25-1|NA
TGTGCCAGCAGAGAAACAGGAGTTGAGACCCAGTACTTC
CASRETGVETQYF
>NA|TRBJ1-1|TRBV4-3|NA
TGCGCCAGCAGCCAAGATCGTTTCGGGTTCACTGAAGCTTTCTTT
CASSQDRFGFTEAFF
>few|TRBJ1-1|TRBV6-6|NA
TGTGCCAGCACCCAACTGCGGACTGAAGCTTTCTTT
CASTQLRTEAFF
>NA|TRBJ2-1|TRBV6-6|NA
TGTGCCAGCAGTCCCCCCTCTGGAAGAAGGGAGCAGTTCTTC
CASSPPSGRREQFF
>once|TRBJ1-1|TRBV5-6|NA
TGTGCCAGCAGCTTAAACAGAGAAGCTTTCTTT
CASSLNREAFF
>NA|TRBJ1-6|TRBV6-6|TRBD1
TGTGCCACCTTACAGGGGTTCGGATCACCCCTCCACTTT
CATLQGFGSPLHF
>once|TRBJ2-1|TRBV6-5|NA
TGTGCCAGCAGTGTCACTAGAGGCAGTGAGCAGTTCTTC
CASSVTRGSEQFF
>NA|TRBJ1-2|TRBV6-1|NA
TGTGCCAGCAGTTCCCAGGGGAGAGCTAACTATGGCTACACCTTC
CASSSQGRANYGYTF
>NA|TRBJ2-3|TRBV27|NA
TGTGCCAGCAGTTTTGGGGGTAGGGGCGCAGATACGCAGTATTTT
CASSFGGRGADTQYF
>NA|TRBJ2-5|TRBV2|TRBD2
TGTGCCAGCTGCGGGAGGGCCGAAGAGACCCAGTACTTC
CASCGRAEETQYF
>NA|TRBJ2-5|TRBV7-2|NA
TGTGCCAGCAGCTTCCAGACAGGAGGACAAGAGACCCAGTACTTC
CASSFQTGGQETQYF